What follows describes a single TCR beta chain. Antigen specificity is unknown. Other DNA sequences within the sample encode an identical CDR3. The data originate from a study of CD8+ T cells in alopecia areata. On the study more broadly: Patients received oral tofacitinib, 5 to 10 mg twice daily, for moderate-to-severe alopecia areata. By percentage of affected scalp area, the severity of treated patients was scored. Study results and caveats: Under tofacitinib, fewer expanded CD8+ clones appeared among the top 100 scalp clones.

The ends were cut back, 1 base at V and 5 bases at J, with 5 bases in the middle. CDR1 is SEHNR, CDR2 FQNEAQ, per germline (reference sequence). The CDR3 loop spans 13 amino acids. Following RNA extraction, reverse transcription yielded cDNA that acted as the sequencing template. Generated by immunoSEQ multiplex PCR, the TCRdb table keeps only in-frame clones and is missing some. Of around 70,000 clones listed, roughly 28% are singletons. The treatment is: oral pan-JAK inhibitor, 5-10 mg twice daily. Sequenced material: CD8+ T cells sorted from blood, taken at week 4, from a patient treated with tofacitinib. This TCR came from a human donor with alopecia areata. This chain joins TRBV7-9 and TRBJ2-2, with no clear D. The CDR3 spells CASSLGGTGELFF. As DNA, the CDR3 is TGTGCCAGCAGCTTAGGAGGAACCGGGGAGCTGTTTTTT.